This TCR beta chain emerged from a study of blood T cell repertoires in COVID-19. In the study overall: Researchers got acute and convalescent COVID-19 samples from the United States, Italy and Spain.

Trimming removed 6 bases at V and 7 bases at J, with 15 bases between. CDR1 and CDR2 (germline): MDHEN, SYDVKM. The CDR3 consists of 14 residues. Original handling: The authors estimated nucleated cell counts from reference gene primer amplification. This table comes from immunoSEQ multiplex PCR, and its TCRdb copy is limited to in-frame clones, with some not included. For V, J and clone size, that table is used; D and trimming come from the DNA. The sample includes over 200,000 clones, over 80% of them seen just once. This clone was counted once. Cohort placement rested on clinical history that participants reported themselves.

The source of this sequence is a woman aged 40 to 49 who had recovered from COVID-19. The chain recombines TRBV28 with TRBJ1-4; a weak D match, TRBD1 (5 bases). Sequenced: PBMCs or T cells enriched from blood (not recorded which). CDR3 loop: CASSDSPSTEKLFF. CDR3 nucleotides: TGTGCCAGCAGCGACAGTCCCTCGACTGAAAAACTGTTTTTT.